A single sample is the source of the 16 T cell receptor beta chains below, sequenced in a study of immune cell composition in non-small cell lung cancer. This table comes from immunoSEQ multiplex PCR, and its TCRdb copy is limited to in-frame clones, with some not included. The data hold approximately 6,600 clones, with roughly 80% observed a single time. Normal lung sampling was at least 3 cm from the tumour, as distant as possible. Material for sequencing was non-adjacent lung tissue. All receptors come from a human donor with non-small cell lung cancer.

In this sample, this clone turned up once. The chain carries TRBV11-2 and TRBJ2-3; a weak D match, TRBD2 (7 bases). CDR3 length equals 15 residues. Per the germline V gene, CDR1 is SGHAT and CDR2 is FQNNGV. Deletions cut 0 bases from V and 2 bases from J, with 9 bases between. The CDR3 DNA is TGTGCCAGCAGCTTAGAACGGGGGGCCACAGATACGCAGTATTTT. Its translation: CASSLERGATDTQYF.

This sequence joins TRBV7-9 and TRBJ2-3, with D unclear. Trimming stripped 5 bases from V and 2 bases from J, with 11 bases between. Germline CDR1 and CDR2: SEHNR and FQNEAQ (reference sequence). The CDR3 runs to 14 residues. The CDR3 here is CASSPRVLTDTQYF. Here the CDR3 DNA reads TGTGCCAGCAGCCCCCGAGTACTCACAGATACGCAGTATTTT.

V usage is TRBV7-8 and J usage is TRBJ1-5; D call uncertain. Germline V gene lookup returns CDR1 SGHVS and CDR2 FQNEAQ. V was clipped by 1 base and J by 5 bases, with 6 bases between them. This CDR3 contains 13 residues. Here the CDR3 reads CASSLGGDQPQHF. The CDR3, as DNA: TGTGCCAGCAGCTTAGGGGGAGATCAGCCCCAGCATTTT.

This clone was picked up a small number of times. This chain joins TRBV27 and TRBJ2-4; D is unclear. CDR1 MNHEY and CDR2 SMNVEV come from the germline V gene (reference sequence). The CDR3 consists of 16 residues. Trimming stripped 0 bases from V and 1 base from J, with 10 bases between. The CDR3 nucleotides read TGTGCCAGCAGTTTATCAGGTCTCGGGGCCAAAAACATTCAGTACTTC. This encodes CASSLSGLGAKNIQYF.

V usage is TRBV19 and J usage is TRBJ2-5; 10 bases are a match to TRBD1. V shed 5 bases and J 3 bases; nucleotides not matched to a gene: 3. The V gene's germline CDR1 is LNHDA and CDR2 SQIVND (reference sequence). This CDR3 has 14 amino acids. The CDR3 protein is CASSLGQGKETQYF. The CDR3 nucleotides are TGTGCCAGTAGTTTGGGACAGGGGAAAGAGACCCAGTACTTC.

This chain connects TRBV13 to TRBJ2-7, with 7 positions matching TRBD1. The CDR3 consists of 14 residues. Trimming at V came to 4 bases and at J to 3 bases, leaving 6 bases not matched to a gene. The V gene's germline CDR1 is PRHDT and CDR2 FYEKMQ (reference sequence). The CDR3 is CASSSRTGHYEQYF. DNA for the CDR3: TGTGCCAGCAGCTCCCGGACAGGACACTACGAGCAGTACTTC.

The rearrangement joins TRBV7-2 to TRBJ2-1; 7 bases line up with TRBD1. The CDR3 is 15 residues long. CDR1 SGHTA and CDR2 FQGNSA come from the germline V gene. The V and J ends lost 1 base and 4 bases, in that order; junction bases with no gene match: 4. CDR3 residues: CASSLDGTDYNEQFF. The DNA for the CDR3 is TGTGCCAGCAGCTTAGACGGGACAGATTACAATGAGCAGTTCTTC.

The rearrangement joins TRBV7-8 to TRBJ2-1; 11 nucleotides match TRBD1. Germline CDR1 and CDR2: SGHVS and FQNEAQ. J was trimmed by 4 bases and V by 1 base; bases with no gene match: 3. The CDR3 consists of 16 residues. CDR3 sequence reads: CASSLGGTGGYNEQFF. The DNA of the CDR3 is TGTGCCAGCAGCTTAGGAGGGACAGGGGGTTACAATGAGCAGTTCTTC.

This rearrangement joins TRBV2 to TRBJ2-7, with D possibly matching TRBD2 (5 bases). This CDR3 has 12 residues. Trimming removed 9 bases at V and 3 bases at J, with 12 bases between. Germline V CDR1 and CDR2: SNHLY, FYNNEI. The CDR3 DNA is TGTGCCAGTCGGTATGGAGGCTACGAGCAGTACTTC. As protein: CASRYGGYEQYF.

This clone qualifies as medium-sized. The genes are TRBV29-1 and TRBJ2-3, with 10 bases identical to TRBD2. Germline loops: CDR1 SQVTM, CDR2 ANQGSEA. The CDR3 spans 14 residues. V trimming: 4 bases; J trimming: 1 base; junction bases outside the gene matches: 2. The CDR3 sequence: CSVAGTSGTDTQYF. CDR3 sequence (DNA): TGCAGCGTTGCCGGGACTAGCGGCACAGATACGCAGTATTTT.

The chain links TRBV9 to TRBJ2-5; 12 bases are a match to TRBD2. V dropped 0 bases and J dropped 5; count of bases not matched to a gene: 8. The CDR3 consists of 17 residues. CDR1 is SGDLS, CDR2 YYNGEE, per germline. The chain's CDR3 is CASSVAGRTSGGETQYF. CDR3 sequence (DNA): TGTGCCAGCAGCGTAGCTGGGAGAACTAGCGGGGGGGAGACCCAGTACTTC.

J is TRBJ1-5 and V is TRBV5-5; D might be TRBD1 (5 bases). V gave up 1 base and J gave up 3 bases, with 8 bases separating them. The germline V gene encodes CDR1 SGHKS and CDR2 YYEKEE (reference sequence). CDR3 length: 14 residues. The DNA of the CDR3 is TGTGCCAGCAGCTTGCAGGGTTACAATCAGCCCCAGCATTTT. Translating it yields CASSLQGYNQPQHF. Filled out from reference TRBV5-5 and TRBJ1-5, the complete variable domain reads DAGVTQSPTHLIKTRGQQVTLRCSPISGHKSVSWYQQVLGQGPQFIFQYYEKEERGRGNFPDRFSARQFPNYSSELNVNALLLGDSALYLCASSLQGYNQPQHFGDGTRLSIL.

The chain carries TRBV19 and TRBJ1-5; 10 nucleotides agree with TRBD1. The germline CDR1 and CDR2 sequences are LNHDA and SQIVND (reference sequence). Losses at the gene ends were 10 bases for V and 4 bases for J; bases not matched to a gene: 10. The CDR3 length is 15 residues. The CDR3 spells CATRRDRGVNQPQHF. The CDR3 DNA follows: TGTGCCACCCGCCGGGACAGGGGAGTTAATCAGCCCCAGCATTTT.

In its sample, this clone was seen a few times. Here the CDR3 DNA reads TGTGCCAGCAGTGAAGGTCAGGTCCAAGAGACCCAGTACTTC. The encoded protein is CASSEGQVQETQYF. The chain links TRBV6-1 to TRBJ2-5; D remains unclear. This CDR3 comprises 14 residues. Germline CDR1 and CDR2: MNHNS and SASEGT. Trimming pared 1 base from V and 1 base from J, leaving 7 bases between.

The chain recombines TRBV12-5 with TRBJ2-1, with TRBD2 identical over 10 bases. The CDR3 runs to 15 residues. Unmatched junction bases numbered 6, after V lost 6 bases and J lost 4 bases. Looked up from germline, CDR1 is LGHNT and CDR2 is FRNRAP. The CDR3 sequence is CASGPGLATYNEQFF. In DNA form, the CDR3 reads TGTGCTAGTGGGCCGGGACTAGCGACTTACAATGAGCAGTTCTTC. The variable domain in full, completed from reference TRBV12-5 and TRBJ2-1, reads DARVTQTPRHKVTEMGQEVTMRCQPILGHNTVFWYRQTMMQGLELLAYFRNRAPLDDSGMPKDRFSAEMPDATLATLKIQPSEPRDSAVYFCASGPGLATYNEQFFGPGTRLTVL.

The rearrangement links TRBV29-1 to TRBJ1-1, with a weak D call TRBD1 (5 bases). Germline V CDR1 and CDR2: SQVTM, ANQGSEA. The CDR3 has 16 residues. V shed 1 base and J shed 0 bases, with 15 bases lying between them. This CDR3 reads CSVEAGGVGLNTEAFF. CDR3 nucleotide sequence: TGCAGCGTTGAAGCGGGGGGTGTAGGGCTGAACACTGAAGCTTTCTTT. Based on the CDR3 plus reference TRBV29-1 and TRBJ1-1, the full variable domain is SAVISQKPSRDICQRGTSLTIQCQVDSQVTMMFWYRQQPGQSLTLIATANQGSEATYESGFVIDKFPISRPNLTFSTLTVSNMSPEDSSIYLCSVEAGGVGLNTEAFFGQGTRLTVV.